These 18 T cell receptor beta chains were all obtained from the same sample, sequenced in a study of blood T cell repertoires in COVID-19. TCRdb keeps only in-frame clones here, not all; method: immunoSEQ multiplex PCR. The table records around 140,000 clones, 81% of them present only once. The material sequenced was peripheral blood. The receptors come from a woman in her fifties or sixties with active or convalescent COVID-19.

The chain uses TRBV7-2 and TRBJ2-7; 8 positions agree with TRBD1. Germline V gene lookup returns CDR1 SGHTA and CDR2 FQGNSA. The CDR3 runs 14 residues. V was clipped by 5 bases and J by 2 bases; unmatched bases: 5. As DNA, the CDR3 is TGTGCCAGCAGCAAAGGACAGGGCCCCTACGAGCAGTACTTC. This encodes CASSKGQGPYEQYF.

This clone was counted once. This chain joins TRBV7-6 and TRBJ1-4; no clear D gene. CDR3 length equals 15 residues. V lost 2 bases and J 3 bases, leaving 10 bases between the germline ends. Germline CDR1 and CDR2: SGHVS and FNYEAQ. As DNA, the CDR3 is TGTGCCAGCAGCTTAAAATCAACAGCTAATGAAAAACTGTTTTTT. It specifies CASSLKSTANEKLFF.

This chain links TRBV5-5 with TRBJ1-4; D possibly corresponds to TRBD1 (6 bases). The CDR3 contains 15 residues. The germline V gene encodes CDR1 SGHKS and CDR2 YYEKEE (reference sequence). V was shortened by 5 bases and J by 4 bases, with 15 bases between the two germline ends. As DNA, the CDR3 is TGTGCCAGCAGTATGATGGAGGACAGTAATGAAAAACTGTTTTTT. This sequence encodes CASSMMEDSNEKLFF.

Here the CDR3 DNA reads TGTGCCATCAGTGAGTCCGGGGGTGAGGAAAAACTGTTTTTT. This translates into CAISESGGEEKLFF. V and J are TRBV10-3 and TRBJ1-4; TRBD1 is a possible D gene (5 bases). CDR1 is ENHRY, CDR2 SYGVKD, per germline. CDR3 size: 14 residues. V was shortened by 0 bases and J by 8 bases, with 10 bases between the two germline ends.

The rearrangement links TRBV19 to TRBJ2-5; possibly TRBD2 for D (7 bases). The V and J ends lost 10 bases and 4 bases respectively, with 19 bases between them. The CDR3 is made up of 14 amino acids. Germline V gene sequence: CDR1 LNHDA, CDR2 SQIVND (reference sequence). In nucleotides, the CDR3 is TGTGCCACCCAGGGGAGGGAATCGGGAGAGACCCAGTACTTC. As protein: CATQGRESGETQYF.

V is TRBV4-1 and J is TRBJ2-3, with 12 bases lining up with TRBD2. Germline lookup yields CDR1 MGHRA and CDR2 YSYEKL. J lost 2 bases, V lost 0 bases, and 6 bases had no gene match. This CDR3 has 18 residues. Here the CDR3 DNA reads TGCGCCAGCAGCCAAGACATTTCTAGCGGGGGGGCCACAGATACGCAGTATTTT. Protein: CASSQDISSGGATDTQYF.

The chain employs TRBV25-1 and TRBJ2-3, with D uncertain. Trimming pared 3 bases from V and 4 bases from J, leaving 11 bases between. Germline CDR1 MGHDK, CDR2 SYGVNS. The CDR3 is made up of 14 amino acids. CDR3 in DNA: TGTGCCAGCAGTGAGAGGAGAAGTCCAGATACGCAGTATTTT. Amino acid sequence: CASSERRSPDTQYF.

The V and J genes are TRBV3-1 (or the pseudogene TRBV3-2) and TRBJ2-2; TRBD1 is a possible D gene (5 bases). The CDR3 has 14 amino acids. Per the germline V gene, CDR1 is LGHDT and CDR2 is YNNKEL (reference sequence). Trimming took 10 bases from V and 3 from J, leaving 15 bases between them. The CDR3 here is CAIMTDNHTGELFF. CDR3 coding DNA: TGTGCCATCATGACGGACAACCACACCGGGGAGCTGTTTTTT.

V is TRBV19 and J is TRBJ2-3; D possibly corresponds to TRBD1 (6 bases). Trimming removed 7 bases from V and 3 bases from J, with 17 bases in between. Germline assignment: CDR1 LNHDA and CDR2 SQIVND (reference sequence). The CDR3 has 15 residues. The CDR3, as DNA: TGTGCCAGTAAAAGCGACAGGTCCAGAACAGATACGCAGTATTTT. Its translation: CASKSDRSRTDTQYF.

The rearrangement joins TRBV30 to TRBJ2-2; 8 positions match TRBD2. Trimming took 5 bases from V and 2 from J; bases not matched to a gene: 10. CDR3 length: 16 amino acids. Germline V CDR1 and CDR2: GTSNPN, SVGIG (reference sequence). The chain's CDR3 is CAWSLLAGLNTGELFF. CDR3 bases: TGTGCCTGGTCGCTCTTAGCGGGACTAAACACCGGGGAGCTGTTTTTT.

The CDR3 DNA is TGTGCCAGTAGGGTGCGGGGACAGGGGGCATATAGCAATCAGCCCCAGCATTTT. Encoded protein: CASRVRGQGAYSNQPQHF. J is TRBJ1-5 and V is TRBV19; 12 bases are a match to TRBD1. The V gene end was trimmed by 6 bases and the J gene end by 0 bases; junction bases not matched to a gene: 9. Germline V lookup: CDR1 LNHDA, CDR2 SQIVND (reference sequence). The CDR3 has 18 amino acids. The full variable domain, in which reference TRBV19 and TRBJ1-5 provide the parts outside the CDR3, is DGGITQSPKYLFRKEGQNVTLSCEQNLNHDAMYWYRQDPGQGLRLIYYSQIVNDFQKGDIAEGYSVSREKKESFPLTVTSAQKNPTAFYLCASRVRGQGAYSNQPQHFGDGTRLSIL.

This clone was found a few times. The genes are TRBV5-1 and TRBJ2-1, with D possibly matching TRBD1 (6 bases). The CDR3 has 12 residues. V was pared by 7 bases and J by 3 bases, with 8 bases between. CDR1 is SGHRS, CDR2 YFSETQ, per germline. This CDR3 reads CASEGDYNEQFF. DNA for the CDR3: TGCGCCAGCGAGGGGGACTACAATGAGCAGTTCTTC.

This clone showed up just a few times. The CDR3 DNA reads as TGTGCCAGCAGCTTAGGCGGGCTCCACGGGACCCAGTACTTC. Amino acid sequence: CASSLGGLHGTQYF. V usage is TRBV7-2 and J usage is TRBJ2-5, with D perhaps TRBD2 (5 bases). The germline CDR1 and CDR2 sequences are SGHTA and FQGNSA. V lost 1 base and J lost 7, with 13 bases in between. This CDR3 has 14 residues.

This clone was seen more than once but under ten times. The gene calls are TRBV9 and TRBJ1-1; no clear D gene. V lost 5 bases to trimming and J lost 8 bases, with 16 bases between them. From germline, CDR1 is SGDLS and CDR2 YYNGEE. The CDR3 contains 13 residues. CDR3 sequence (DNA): TGTGCCAGCAGTTATGCCCCTACCACGGAAGCTTTCTTT. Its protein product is CASSYAPTTEAFF.

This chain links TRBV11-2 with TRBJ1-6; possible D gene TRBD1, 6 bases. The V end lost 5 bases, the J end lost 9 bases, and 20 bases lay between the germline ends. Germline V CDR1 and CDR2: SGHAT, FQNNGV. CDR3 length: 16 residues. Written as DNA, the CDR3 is TGTGCCAGCAGCCCCCCCGGACAGCCTCACGGTTCACCCCTCCACTTT. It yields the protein CASSPPGQPHGSPLHF.

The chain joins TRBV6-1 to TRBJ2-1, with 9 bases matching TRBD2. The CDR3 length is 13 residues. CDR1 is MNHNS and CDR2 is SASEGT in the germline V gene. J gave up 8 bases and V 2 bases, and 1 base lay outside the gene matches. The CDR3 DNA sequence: TGTGCCAGCAGTGAACTAGCGGGACATGAGCAGTTCTTC. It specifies CASSELAGHEQFF.

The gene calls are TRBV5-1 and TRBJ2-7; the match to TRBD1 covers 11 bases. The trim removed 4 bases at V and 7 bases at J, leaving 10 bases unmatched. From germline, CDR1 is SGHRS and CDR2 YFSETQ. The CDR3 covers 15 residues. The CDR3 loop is CASSPGGQGAWEQYV. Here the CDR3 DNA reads TGCGCCAGCAGCCCAGGCGGACAGGGGGCTTGGGAGCAGTACGTC.

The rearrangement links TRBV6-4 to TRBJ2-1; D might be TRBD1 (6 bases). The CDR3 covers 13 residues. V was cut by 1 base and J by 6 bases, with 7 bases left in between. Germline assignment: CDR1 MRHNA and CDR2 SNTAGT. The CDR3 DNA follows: TGTGCCAGCAGTGACTTCAGGGGCAATGAGCAGTTCTTC. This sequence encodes CASSDFRGNEQFF.